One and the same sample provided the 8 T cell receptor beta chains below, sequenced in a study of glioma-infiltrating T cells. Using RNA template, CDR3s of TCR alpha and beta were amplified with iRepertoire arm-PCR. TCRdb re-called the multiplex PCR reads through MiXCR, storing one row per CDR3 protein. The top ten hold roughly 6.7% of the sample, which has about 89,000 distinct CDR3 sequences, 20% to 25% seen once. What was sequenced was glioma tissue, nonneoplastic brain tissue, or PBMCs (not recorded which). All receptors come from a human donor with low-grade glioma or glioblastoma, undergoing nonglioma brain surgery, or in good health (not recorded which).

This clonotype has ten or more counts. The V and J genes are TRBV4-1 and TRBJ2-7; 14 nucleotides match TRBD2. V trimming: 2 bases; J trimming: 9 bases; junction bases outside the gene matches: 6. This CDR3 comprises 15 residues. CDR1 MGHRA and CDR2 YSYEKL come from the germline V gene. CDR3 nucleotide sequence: TGCGCCAGCAGCCAACCGGGACTAGCGGGAGTAGGGCAGTACTTC. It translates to CASSQPGLAGVGQYF.

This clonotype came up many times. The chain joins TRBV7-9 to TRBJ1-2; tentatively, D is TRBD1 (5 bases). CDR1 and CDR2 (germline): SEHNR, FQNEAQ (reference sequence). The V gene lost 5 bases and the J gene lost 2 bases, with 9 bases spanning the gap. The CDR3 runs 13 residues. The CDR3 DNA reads TGTGCCAGCAGCGTACAGGACAACTATGGCTACACCTTC. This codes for CASSVQDNYGYTF.

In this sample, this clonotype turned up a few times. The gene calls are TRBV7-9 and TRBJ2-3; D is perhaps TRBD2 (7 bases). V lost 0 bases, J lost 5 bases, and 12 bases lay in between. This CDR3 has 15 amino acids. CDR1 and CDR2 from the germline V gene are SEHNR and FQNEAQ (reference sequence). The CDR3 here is CASSLAGGAIDTQYF. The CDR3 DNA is TGTGCCAGCAGCTTAGCGGGGGGGGCTATAGATACGCAGTATTTT. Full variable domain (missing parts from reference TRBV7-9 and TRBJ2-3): DTGVSQNPRHKITKRGQNVTFRCDPISEHNRLYWYRQTLGQGPEFLTYFQNEAQLEKSRLLSDRFSAERPKGSFSTLEIQRTEQGDSAMYLCASSLAGGAIDTQYFGPGTRLTVL.

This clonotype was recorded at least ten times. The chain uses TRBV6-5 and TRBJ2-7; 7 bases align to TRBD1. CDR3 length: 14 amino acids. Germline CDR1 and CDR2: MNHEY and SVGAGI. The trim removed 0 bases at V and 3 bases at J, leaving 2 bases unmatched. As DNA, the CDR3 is TGTGCCAGCAGTTACTCGGGACAGTTCTACGAGCAGTACTTC. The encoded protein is CASSYSGQFYEQYF.

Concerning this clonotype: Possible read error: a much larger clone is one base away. For the CDR3, the DNA is TGTACCAGCAGTCCGGGATATAATTCACCCCTCCACTTT. Amino acids: CTSSPGYNSPLHF. The chain couples TRBV2 to TRBJ1-6, with D unclear. The CDR3 has 13 amino acids. Germline V gene sequence: CDR1 SNHLY, CDR2 FYNNEI.

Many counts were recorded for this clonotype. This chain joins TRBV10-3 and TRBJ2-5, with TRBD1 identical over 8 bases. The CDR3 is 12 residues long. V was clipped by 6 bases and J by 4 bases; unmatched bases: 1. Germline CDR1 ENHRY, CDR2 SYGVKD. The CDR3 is CAIRGTGETQYF. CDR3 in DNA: TGTGCCATCAGGGGGACAGGAGAGACCCAGTACTTC.

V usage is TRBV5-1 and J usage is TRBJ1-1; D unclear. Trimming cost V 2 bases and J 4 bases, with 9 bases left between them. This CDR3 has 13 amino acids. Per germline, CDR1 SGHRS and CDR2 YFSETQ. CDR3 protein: CASSFDPFTEAFF. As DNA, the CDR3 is TGCGCCAGCAGCTTTGATCCTTTCACTGAAGCTTTCTTT.

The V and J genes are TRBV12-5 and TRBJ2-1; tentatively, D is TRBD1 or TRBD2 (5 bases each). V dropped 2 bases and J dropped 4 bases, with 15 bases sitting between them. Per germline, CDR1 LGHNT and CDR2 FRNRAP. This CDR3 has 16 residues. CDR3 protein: CASGLTRGPGYNEQFF. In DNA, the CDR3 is TGTGCTAGTGGTTTGACTAGGGGTCCTGGATACAATGAGCAGTTCTTC.